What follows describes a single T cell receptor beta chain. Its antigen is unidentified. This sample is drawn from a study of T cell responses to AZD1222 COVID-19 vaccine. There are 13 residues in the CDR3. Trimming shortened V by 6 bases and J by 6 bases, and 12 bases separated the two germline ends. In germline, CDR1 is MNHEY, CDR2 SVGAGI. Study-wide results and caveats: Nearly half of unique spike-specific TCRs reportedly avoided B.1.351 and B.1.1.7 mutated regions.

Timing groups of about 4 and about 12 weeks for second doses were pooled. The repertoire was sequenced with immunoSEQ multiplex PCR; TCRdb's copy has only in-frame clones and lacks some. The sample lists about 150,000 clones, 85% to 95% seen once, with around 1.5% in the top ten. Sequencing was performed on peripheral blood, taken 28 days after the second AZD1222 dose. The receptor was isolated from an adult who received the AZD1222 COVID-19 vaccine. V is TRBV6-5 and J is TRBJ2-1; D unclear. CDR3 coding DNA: TGTGCCAGCAGAGTTACGCCTTCCAATGAGCAGTTCTTC. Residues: CASRVTPSNEQFF.